This passage covers 4 T cell receptor beta chains from one sample sequenced in a study of T cell repertoires in cytomegalovirus infection. One entry per CDR3 protein, called by TCRdb with MiXCR from the reads. The sample has over 450,000 distinct CDR3 sequences, around 11% seen once. Sequenced material: PBMCs. All receptors derive from a human donor in good health (CMV status not recorded). Some clones in this sample may be carry-over from other donors' samples.

The chain is built from TRBV7-9 and TRBJ2-2, with D perhaps TRBD1 or TRBD2 (5 bases each). The V gene lost 2 bases and the J gene lost 6 bases, with 10 bases spanning the gap. This CDR3 is 14 amino acids long. Germline CDR1 is SEHNR and CDR2 is FQNEAQ (reference sequence). The CDR3 nucleotides read TGTGCCAGCAGCTTATCCGGGGCAGCCGGGGAGCTGTTTTTT. Translated: CASSLSGAAGELFF.

This clonotype was picked up many times. The chain employs TRBV7-2 and TRBJ2-3; a weak D match, TRBD2 (6 bases). Germline CDR1 is SGHTA and CDR2 is FQGNSA. Trimming took off 11 bases at V and 5 bases at J, with 20 bases between the two ends. The CDR3 covers 14 residues. For the CDR3, the DNA is TGTGCCGGCCATCCGGGGGAGATAGGAGATACGCAGTATTTT. It yields the protein CAGHPGEIGDTQYF.

In this sample, this clonotype turned up a few times. The chain is built from TRBV5-6 and TRBJ2-2; D remains unclear. Germline CDR1 reads SGHDT; CDR2 reads YYEEEE. The germline V and J ends were trimmed by 0 bases and 0 bases, with 9 bases remaining between them. The CDR3 covers 16 residues. DNA of the CDR3: TGTGCCAGCAGCTTGGCGGGCGCCCCGAACACCGGGGAGCTGTTTTTT. It specifies CASSLAGAPNTGELFF.

At least ten counts were recorded for this clonotype. This chain joins TRBV19 and TRBJ1-5; TRBD1 matches 7 bases. The V gene's germline CDR1 is LNHDA and CDR2 SQIVND (reference sequence). Trimming at V came to 3 bases and at J to 6 bases, leaving 8 bases not matched to a gene. CDR3 length equals 15 residues. The CDR3 coding sequence is TGTGCCAGTAGTATTGGTGGGGCAGGGGGTCAGCCCCAGCATTTT. Encoded protein: CASSIGGAGGQPQHF.